The 18 T cell receptor beta chains listed next were all sequenced from one sample in a study of blood T cells in healthy people across ages. With a J-beta primer mix and a sample-barcoded 5' primer, a second PCR ran 7 to 11 cycles. TCRdb passed the 5' RACE reads through MiXCR, listing each CDR3 protein once. Altogether some 900,000 distinct CDR3 sequences are present, roughly 50% being singletons, with the ten largest covering about an eighth. The sequencing input was blood. The receptors stem from a man between 25 and 39 years old in good health.

In its sample, this clonotype was seen many times. J is TRBJ1-1 and V is TRBV29-1; 7 positions match TRBD1. Germline V gene sequence: CDR1 SQVTM, CDR2 ANQGSEA. This CDR3 comprises 10 residues. V lost 6 bases, J lost 7 bases, and 2 bases stayed unmatched. DNA of the CDR3: TGCAGCGTCCGGACAGGTGAAGCTTTCTTT. As protein: CSVRTGEAFF. The full variable domain, its missing parts supplied by reference TRBV29-1 and TRBJ1-1, is SAVISQKPSRDICQRGTSLTIQCQVDSQVTMMFWYRQQPGQSLTLIATANQGSEATYESGFVIDKFPISRPNLTFSTLTVSNMSPEDSSIYLCSVRTGEAFFGQGTRLTVV.

The sample holds one count of this clonotype. V gene TRBV7-2 combines with J gene TRBJ2-7, with D hard to call. The CDR3 consists of 15 residues. Trimming left V 5 bases short and J 2 bases short, with 16 bases between. Germline-derived CDR1 and CDR2 are SGHTA and FQGNSA. As DNA, the CDR3 is TGTGCCAGCAGCCCGTCGTTAAACGAAGCCTACGAGCAGTACTTC. It yields the protein CASSPSLNEAYEQYF.

The genes are TRBV7-2 and TRBJ1-2, with no clear D. Trimming removed 3 bases from V and 9 bases from J, with 8 bases in between. The V gene's germline CDR1 is SGHTA and CDR2 FQGNSA. The CDR3 has 11 amino acids. The CDR3 protein is CASSFYPSYTF. CDR3 DNA: TGTGCCAGCAGCTTCTATCCCAGCTACACCTTC. The whole variable domain, remainder taken from reference TRBV7-2 and TRBJ1-2, is GAGVSQSPSNKVTEKGKDVELRCDPISGHTALYWYRQSLGQGLEFLIYFQGNSAPDKSGLPSDRFSAERTGGSVSTLTIQRTQQEDSAVYLCASSFYPSYTFGSGTRLTVV.

The chain uses TRBV5-6 and TRBJ1-1, with TRBD1 identical over 9 bases. CDR1 and CDR2 from the germline V gene are SGHDT and YYEEEE. CDR3 length equals 16 residues. With V trimmed by 6 bases and J by 4 bases, 13 bases remained unmatched. This CDR3 reads CASIVRRDRVFTEAFF. CDR3 bases: TGTGCCAGCATCGTCCGCCGGGACAGGGTATTCACTGAAGCTTTCTTT.

This chain joins TRBV29-1 and TRBJ2-3, with 10 positions matching TRBD2. The ends lost 7 bases at V and 8 bases at J; junction bases unmatched: 12. The germline CDR1 and CDR2 sequences are SQVTM and ANQGSEA. This CDR3 spans 14 amino acids. The CDR3 reads CSAQERGGTGTQYF. The CDR3 nucleotides are TGCAGCGCCCAAGAGCGGGGGGGAACGGGTACGCAGTATTTT.

This clonotype has only a few counts. V usage is TRBV27 and J usage is TRBJ2-1; D is unclear. The CDR3 totals 13 residues. V lost 2 bases and J 8 bases, leaving 10 bases between the germline ends. From germline, CDR1 is MNHEY and CDR2 SMNVEV (reference sequence). CDR3 sequence reads: CASSLKGGYEQFF. The CDR3 nucleotides are TGTGCCAGCAGTTTAAAAGGTGGATATGAGCAGTTCTTC.

The chain links TRBV10-3 to TRBJ2-4; 7 nucleotides match TRBD1. The better agreement between TRBJ2-7 and the DNA end casts doubt on the J call. Germline V lookup: CDR1 ENHRY, CDR2 SYGVKD. This CDR3 contains 16 residues. In DNA, the CDR3 is TGTGCCATCAACTCCGGGACAGCCGAAACAGCCTACGAGCAGTACTTC. This translates into CAINSGTAETAYEQYF.

Comment on this clonotype: This may be a read error: a much more frequent sequence differs by one nucleotide. The CDR3: CSARSASGRGNTGELFF. The CDR3 nucleotides are TGCAGTGCTAGGTCGGCTAGCGGGAGGGGGAACACCGGGGAGCTGTTTTTT. The genes are TRBV20-1 and TRBJ2-2; TRBD2 matches at 12 bases. CDR1 and CDR2 from the germline V gene are DFQATT and SNEGSKA (reference sequence). Trimming cost V 3 bases and J 1 base; bases outside gene matches: 6. This CDR3 has 17 amino acids.

The chain has TRBV6-5 and TRBJ1-4, with D perhaps matching TRBD1 (5 bases). Germline-derived CDR1 and CDR2 are MNHEY and SVGAGI. Trimming pared 0 bases from V and 7 bases from J, leaving 12 bases between. This CDR3 spans 15 amino acids. The DNA of the CDR3 is TGTGCCAGCAGTTACTCCCCCGGGGGTAGTGAAAAACTGTTTTTT. Protein sequence: CASSYSPGGSEKLFF.

The chain uses TRBV28 and TRBJ2-2; D unresolved. This CDR3 spans 15 amino acids. Germline lookup yields CDR1 MDHEN and CDR2 SYDVKM. Trimming removed 5 bases at V and 5 bases at J, with 15 bases between. CDR3 DNA sequence: TGTGCCAGCAGTCCCCCTCTTGGCCCTACCGGGGAGCTGTTTTTT. Amino acid sequence: CASSPPLGPTGELFF. Based on the CDR3 plus reference TRBV28 and TRBJ2-2, the full variable domain is DVKVTQSSRYLVKRTGEKVFLECVQDMDHENMFWYRQDPGLGLRLIYFSYDVKMKEKGDIPEGYSVSREKKERFSLILESASTNQTSMYLCASSPPLGPTGELFFGEGSRLTVL.

The chain carries TRBV6-2 or TRBV6-3 and TRBJ2-5; TRBD1 is a possible D gene (6 bases). The CDR3 length is 12 residues. The V gene's germline CDR1 is MNHEY and CDR2 SVGEGT. V shed 10 bases and J shed 4 bases, with 13 bases lying between them. The CDR3 sequence is CATERGGETQYF. As DNA, the CDR3 is TGTGCCACCGAAAGAGGGGGAGAGACCCAGTACTTC.

The V gene is TRBV10-3, the J gene TRBJ1-6; TRBD1 matches 7 bases. Germline V lookup: CDR1 ENHRY, CDR2 SYGVKD. The CDR3 is 14 residues long. V dropped 7 bases and J dropped 7; count of bases not matched to a gene: 7. The CDR3 here is CAITVDRQNSPLHF. Written as DNA, the CDR3 is TGTGCCATCACCGTGGACAGGCAGAATTCACCCCTCCACTTT.

This clonotype was observed a handful of times. V usage is TRBV28 and J usage is TRBJ2-2; TRBD2 agrees at 8 bases. Unmatched junction bases numbered 0, after V lost 3 bases and J lost 3 bases. CDR3 length: 14 amino acids. CDR1 is MDHEN, CDR2 SYDVKM, per germline. This CDR3 is CASSLRGDTGELFF. In DNA, the CDR3 is TGTGCCAGCAGTTTGCGGGGGGACACCGGGGAGCTGTTTTTT.

The V gene is TRBV6-6, the J gene TRBJ1-1, with 9 bases matching TRBD1. The germline V gene encodes CDR1 MNHNY and CDR2 SVGAGI (reference sequence). Losses at the gene ends were 1 base for V and 7 bases for J; bases not matched to a gene: 10. The CDR3 has 16 amino acids. In DNA form, the CDR3 reads TGTGCCAGCAGTTACTTTACAGGGGGCGAGTCGGTTGAAGCTTTCTTT. Its protein is CASSYFTGGESVEAFF.

Comment on this clonotype: Since a much larger clone is just one base distant, this may be a read error. CDR3 sequence (DNA): TGTACCAGCAGCCATGGACAGGATAATTCACCCCTCCACTTT. This gives the protein CTSSHGQDNSPLHF. This chain uses TRBV3-1 with TRBJ1-6; 7 nucleotides align to TRBD1. The CDR3 has 14 residues. Germline V CDR1 and CDR2: LGHDT, YNNKEL (reference sequence).

This clonotype was found many times. The chain couples TRBV29-1 to TRBJ1-2; unclear D gene. There are 12 residues in the CDR3. Per the germline V gene, CDR1 is SQVTM and CDR2 is ANQGSEA. Trimming stripped 7 bases from V and 0 bases from J, with 9 bases between. CDR3: CSGGTANYGYTF. DNA of the CDR3: TGCAGCGGGGGAACGGCTAACTATGGCTACACCTTC.

This clonotype was counted only a few times. V is TRBV20-1 and J is TRBJ1-5; 12 bases match TRBD1. V trimming: 4 bases; J trimming: 1 base; junction bases outside the gene matches: 8. The CDR3 is 17 residues long. CDR1 and CDR2 from the germline V gene are DFQATT and SNEGSKA (reference sequence). The CDR3 spells CSATSGTGGLSNQPQHF. CDR3 DNA: TGCAGTGCTACATCCGGGACAGGGGGCCTGAGCAATCAGCCCCAGCATTTT.

The chain is built from TRBV24-1 and TRBJ2-3; D call uncertain. Per the germline V gene, CDR1 is KGHDR and CDR2 is SFDVKD. The CDR3 covers 12 residues. V was cut by 4 bases and J by 5 bases, with 6 bases left in between. This chain's CDR3 is CATSELGDTQYF. The CDR3 nucleotides are TGTGCCACCAGTGAACTGGGAGATACGCAGTATTTT.